The entry below gives a single T cell receptor beta chain sequence along with its context. The antigen remains unidentified. A read error may account for a junction end that differs from germline. Three rounds of nested PCR, following a modified ARM-PCR protocol, produced the TCRbeta library. TCRdb re-analysed the multiplex PCR reads in MiXCR, keeping a single row per CDR3 protein. This table holds tens of thousands of distinct CDR3 sequences, roughly 60% found once. The data are from a study of tumor and adjacent non-tumor tissue in lung cancer. Study-wide background: Stage I to III disease affected 10 men and roughly five women aged 31 to 76.

Notes on the study in general: In normal lung, the top 100 clones were significantly more dominant than in tumor.

No cell sorting was done before RNA was extracted from the tissue. More than 3 cm separated this lung sample from the edge of the tumor. This TCR derives from a woman in her 70s with non-small cell lung cancer. Sequencing was done on a sample of distant non-tumor lung tissue.

The CDR3 region is CARSYSGQSYEQYF. DNA of the CDR3: TGTGCCAGGAGTTATTCCGGACAATCCTACGAGCAGTACTTC. V is TRBV6-9 and J is TRBJ2-7; maybe TRBD1 (5 bases). Per germline, CDR1 MNHGY and CDR2 SVAAGI. The CDR3 has 14 amino acids.